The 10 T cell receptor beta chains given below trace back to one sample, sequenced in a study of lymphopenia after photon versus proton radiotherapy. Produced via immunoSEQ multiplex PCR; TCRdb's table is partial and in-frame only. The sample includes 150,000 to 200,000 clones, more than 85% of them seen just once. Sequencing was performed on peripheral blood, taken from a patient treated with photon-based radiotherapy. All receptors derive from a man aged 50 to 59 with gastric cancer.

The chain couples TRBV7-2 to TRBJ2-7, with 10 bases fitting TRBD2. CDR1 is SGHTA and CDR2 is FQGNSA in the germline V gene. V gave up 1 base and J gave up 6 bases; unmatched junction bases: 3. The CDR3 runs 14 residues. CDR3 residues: CASSLGLAGAEQYF. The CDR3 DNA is TGTGCCAGCAGCTTAGGCCTAGCGGGAGCCGAGCAGTACTTC.

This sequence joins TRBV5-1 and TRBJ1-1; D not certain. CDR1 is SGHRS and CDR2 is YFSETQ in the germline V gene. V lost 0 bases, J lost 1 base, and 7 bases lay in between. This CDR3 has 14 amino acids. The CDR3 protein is CASSLGGRNTEAFF. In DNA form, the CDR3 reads TGCGCCAGCAGCTTGGGCGGACGGAACACTGAAGCTTTCTTT.

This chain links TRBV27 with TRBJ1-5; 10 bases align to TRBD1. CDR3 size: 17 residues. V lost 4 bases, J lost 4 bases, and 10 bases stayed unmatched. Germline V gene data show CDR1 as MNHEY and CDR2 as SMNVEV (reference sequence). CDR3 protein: CASSSSLGQGGNQPQHF. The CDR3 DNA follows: TGTGCCAGCAGTTCGAGCCTCGGACAGGGGGGTAATCAGCCCCAGCATTTT.

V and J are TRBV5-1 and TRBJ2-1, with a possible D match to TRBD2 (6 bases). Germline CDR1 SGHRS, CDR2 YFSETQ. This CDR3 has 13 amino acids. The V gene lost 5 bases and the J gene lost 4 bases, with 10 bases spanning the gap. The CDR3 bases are TGCGCCAGCAGTTCGGGGACTTACAATGAGCAGTTCTTC. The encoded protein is CASSSGTYNEQFF.

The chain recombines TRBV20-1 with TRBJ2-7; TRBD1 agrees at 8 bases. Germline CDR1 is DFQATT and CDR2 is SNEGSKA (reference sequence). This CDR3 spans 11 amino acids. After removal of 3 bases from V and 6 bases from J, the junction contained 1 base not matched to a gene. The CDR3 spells CSASGTGEQYF. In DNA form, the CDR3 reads TGCAGTGCTAGCGGGACAGGCGAGCAGTACTTC.

In nucleotides, the CDR3 is TGTGCCTGGAGGACAGGGGGCAGATACGAGCAGTACTTC. This encodes CAWRTGGRYEQYF. The chain has TRBV30 and TRBJ2-7, with 10 bases fitting TRBD1. This CDR3 contains 13 residues. V trimming: 3 bases; J trimming: 4 bases; junction bases outside the gene matches: 3. Germline V gene data show CDR1 as GTSNPN and CDR2 as SVGIG (reference sequence).

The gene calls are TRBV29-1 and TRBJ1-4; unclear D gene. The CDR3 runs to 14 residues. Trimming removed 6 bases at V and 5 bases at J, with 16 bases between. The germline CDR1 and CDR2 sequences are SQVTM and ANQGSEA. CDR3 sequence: CSVVLRRPNEKLFF. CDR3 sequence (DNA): TGCAGCGTAGTTCTGAGAAGGCCGAATGAAAAACTGTTTTTT.

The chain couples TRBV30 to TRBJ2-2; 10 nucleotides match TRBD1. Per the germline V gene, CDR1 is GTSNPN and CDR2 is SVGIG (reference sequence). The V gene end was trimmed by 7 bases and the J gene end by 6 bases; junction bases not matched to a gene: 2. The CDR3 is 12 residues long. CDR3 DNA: TGTGCCTATGGACAGGGGGCCGGGGAGCTGTTTTTT. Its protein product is CAYGQGAGELFF.

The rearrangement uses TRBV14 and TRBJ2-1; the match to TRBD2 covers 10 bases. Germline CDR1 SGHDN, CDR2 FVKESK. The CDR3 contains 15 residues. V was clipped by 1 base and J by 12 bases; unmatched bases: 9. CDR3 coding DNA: TGTGCCAGCAGCCAAGGAAGGCTAGCGGGAGACCGGCAGTTCTTC. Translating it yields CASSQGRLAGDRQFF.

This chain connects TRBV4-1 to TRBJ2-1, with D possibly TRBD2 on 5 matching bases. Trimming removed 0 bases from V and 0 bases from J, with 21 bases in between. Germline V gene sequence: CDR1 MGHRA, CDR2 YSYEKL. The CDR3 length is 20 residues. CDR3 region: CASSQEGTNPGSGSYNEQFF. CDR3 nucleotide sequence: TGCGCCAGCAGCCAAGAGGGAACTAACCCGGGATCGGGCTCCTACAATGAGCAGTTCTTC.